This T cell receptor beta chain was observed in a study of PD-L1 blockade in urothelial cancer. In the study overall: Dosed intravenously at 1,200 mg every 3 weeks, atezolizumab was initiated by patients in the mid-2010s.

Between the trimmed V and J ends, which lost 0 bases and 2 bases, there was a span of 9 bases. This CDR3 spans 15 amino acids. Germline V lookup: CDR1 LGHNA, CDR2 YNFKEQ. Clones were sequenced by immunoSEQ multiplex PCR, and TCRdb holds only the in-frame ones, with some missing. The top ten hold approximately 3.5% of the sample, which has 40,000 or so clones, 82% seen once. Material: PBMCs, obtained around atezolizumab (anti-PD-L1) treatment. This TCR was sampled from a man in his 70s with urothelial cancer. V usage is TRBV4-2 and J usage is TRBJ2-3; D is unresolved. The CDR3 region has the DNA TGTGCCAGCAGCCAAGATCGGAGAATCACAGATACGCAGTATTTT. It is translated as CASSQDRRITDTQYF.